The present TCR beta chain was sequenced within a study of T cell clusters in autoimmune cytopenias. Germline CDR1 reads SGHNT; CDR2 reads YYREEE (reference sequence). This CDR3 comprises 16 residues. TRB was amplified by touch-down multiplex PCR, primer pools A and B combined. After re-calling the multiplex PCR reads, TCRdb lists one entry per CDR3 protein, DNA absent. Its table records some 5,000 distinct CDR3 sequences. Some 34,000 genome equivalents of blood DNA were amplified for TRB. The sample was also reused in another study, on T cell repertoires in aging, cancer and after chemotherapy. That study reports: Six age groups, ranging from 30 or younger to 70 or older, included the donors. In healthy donors, age-related TCR diversity loss mainly reflected lost richness. In each cancer cohort, median generation probability increased across chemotherapy, suggesting thymic output rebounded.

This clonotype was sampled from a human donor in good health. The chain is built from TRBV5-4 and TRBJ1-2; TCRdb selects TRBD1, and the lack of DNA leaves this call unchecked. Specimen: peripheral blood. CDR3 amino acids: CASSPPLVGSEQGYTF.